This passage covers 17 T cell receptor beta chains from one sample sequenced in a study of CD8 T cells in Susac syndrome. The RNA, about 0.5 to 1 ug, was put through reverse transcription using random hexamers. One entry per CDR3 protein results from TCRdb running MiXCR on the immunoSEQ multiplex PCR reads. The sample yields 230,000 or so distinct CDR3 sequences, around 95% seen once. The material sequenced was CD4+ T cells from PBMCs. These receptors all come from a human donor with multiple sclerosis.

The chain combines TRBV18 with TRBJ1-5, with D possibly being TRBD1 (6 bases). Germline assignment: CDR1 KGHSH and CDR2 LQKENI. This CDR3 spans 17 amino acids. V shed 3 bases and J shed 0 bases, with 15 bases lying between them. CDR3 DNA: TGTGCCAGCTCACCCAGCGGACAGTCCTATAGCAATCAGCCCCAGCATTTT. Encoded protein: CASSPSGQSYSNQPQHF.

V usage is TRBV6-1 and J usage is TRBJ2-5; 9 bases are a match to TRBD2. V was clipped by 5 bases and J by 5 bases; unmatched bases: 6. This CDR3 has 14 amino acids. Germline CDR1 MNHNS, CDR2 SASEGT. CDR3 coding DNA: TGTGCCAGCAGTCGGGGGACTAGCTTTGAGACCCAGTACTTC. This encodes CASSRGTSFETQYF.

The chain uses TRBV21-1 and TRBJ1-5. TRBV21-1 is designated a pseudogene. The length of the CDR3 is 13 residues. The CDR3 loop is CARPREAGQPQHF. The CDR3, as DNA: TGTGCCAGACCTCGGGAAGCGGGACAGCCCCAGCATTTT.

The V gene is TRBV18, the J gene TRBJ2-5, with D perhaps TRBD1 (6 bases). Trimming removed 0 bases from V and 5 bases from J, with 13 bases in between. CDR3 length equals 15 residues. Germline V gene lookup returns CDR1 KGHSH and CDR2 LQKENI. In DNA form, the CDR3 reads TGTGCCAGCTCACCACCGAACAGGGAGAGGGAGACCCAGTACTTC. This encodes CASSPPNRERETQYF.

The rearrangement joins TRBV19 to TRBJ1-1; D is unresolved. Trimming removed 5 bases from V and 1 base from J, with 11 bases in between. The CDR3 runs to 14 residues. CDR1 and CDR2 (germline): LNHDA, SQIVND (reference sequence). CDR3 protein: CASSRKATNTEAFF. The CDR3 bases are TGTGCCAGTAGTCGGAAGGCGACGAACACTGAAGCTTTCTTT. The complete variable domain, with remaining parts taken from reference TRBV19 and TRBJ1-1, reads DGGITQSPKYLFRKEGQNVTLSCEQNLNHDAMYWYRQDPGQGLRLIYYSQIVNDFQKGDIAEGYSVSREKKESFPLTVTSAQKNPTAFYLCASSRKATNTEAFFGQGTRLTVV.

V gene TRBV30 combines with J gene TRBJ2-7; tentatively, D is TRBD2 (5 bases). V was clipped by 4 bases and J by 4 bases, with 14 bases between them. This CDR3 contains 13 residues. Germline CDR1 and CDR2: GTSNPN and SVGIG (reference sequence). CDR3 in DNA: TGTGCCTGGACCTCCAAGCCGGGGTACGAGCAGTACTTC. Translated: CAWTSKPGYEQYF.

The V call is TRBV27, the J call TRBJ1-2; 8 nucleotides match TRBD1. With V trimmed by 4 bases and J by 6 bases, 22 bases remained unmatched. This CDR3 comprises 19 residues. CDR1 MNHEY and CDR2 SMNVEV come from the germline V gene (reference sequence). The CDR3 here is CASSSSPRRTGRFSHGYTF. The CDR3 DNA reads TGTGCCAGCAGTTCATCTCCCCGAAGGACAGGGAGGTTTAGCCATGGCTACACCTTC.

V usage is TRBV27 and J usage is TRBJ2-7; D is uncertain. The germline V gene has CDR1 MNHEY and CDR2 SMNVEV (reference sequence). The CDR3 covers 13 residues. V gave up 8 bases and J gave up 4 bases, with 15 bases separating them. The CDR3 is CASRRTGRYEQYF. DNA for the CDR3: TGTGCCAGCCGCAGGACGGGCCGGTACGAGCAGTACTTC.

The chain couples TRBV27 to TRBJ2-1; 11 bases align to TRBD2. This CDR3 is 15 amino acids long. V trimming: 8 bases; J trimming: 8 bases; junction bases outside the gene matches: 11. Germline V CDR1 and CDR2: MNHEY, SMNVEV (reference sequence). CDR3 DNA sequence: TGTGCCAGCGGCCTACTAGCGGGAGTAGGTGATGAGCAGTTCTTC. It codes for CASGLLAGVGDEQFF.

This chain uses TRBV5-1 with TRBJ2-1; D perhaps matches TRBD1 (6 bases). Trimming took 3 bases from V and 12 from J, leaving 19 bases between them. The CDR3 consists of 14 residues. The germline CDR1 and CDR2 sequences are SGHRS and YFSETQ. Here the CDR3 reads CASSSSDSETGQFF. CDR3 DNA: TGCGCCAGCAGCTCATCGGACAGTGAAACGGGGCAGTTCTTC.

CDR3 sequence (DNA): TGTGCCAGCAGCGTCCAGGGGGCTCGGGCAGATACGCAGTATTTT. This encodes CASSVQGARADTQYF. The V and J genes are TRBV7-2 and TRBJ2-3; 8 bases agree with TRBD1. Unmatched junction bases numbered 8, after V lost 5 bases and J lost 4 bases. The CDR3 has 15 residues. Per germline, CDR1 SGHTA and CDR2 FQGNSA. Together with reference TRBV7-2 and TRBJ2-3, the CDR3 gives the full variable domain: GAGVSQSPSNKVTEKGKDVELRCDPISGHTALYWYRQSLGQGLEFLIYFQGNSAPDKSGLPSDRFSAERTGGSVSTLTIQRTQQEDSAVYLCASSVQGARADTQYFGPGTRLTVL.

Only a few counts were recorded for this clonotype. The gene calls are TRBV20-1 and TRBJ1-1; D call uncertain. The CDR3 contains 15 residues. Germline assignment: CDR1 DFQATT and CDR2 SNEGSKA (reference sequence). Trimming stripped 0 bases from V and 1 base from J, with 12 bases between. The CDR3 here is CSARDPGRTNTEAFF. In DNA, the CDR3 is TGCAGTGCTAGAGATCCTGGACGAACGAACACTGAAGCTTTCTTT.

V and J are TRBV29-1 and TRBJ2-1, with 7 nucleotides matching TRBD1. Germline V lookup: CDR1 SQVTM, CDR2 ANQGSEA. V lost 3 bases and J lost 5; bases outside the gene matches: 4. The CDR3 is made up of 13 amino acids. CDR3 nucleotide sequence: TGCAGCGTTGAGCAACAGGGGCACAATGAGCAGTTCTTC. Amino acid sequence: CSVEQQGHNEQFF.

V gene TRBV15 combines with J gene TRBJ2-6; 9 bases are shared with TRBD1. Germline V CDR1 and CDR2: LNHNV, YYDKDF (reference sequence). This CDR3 contains 16 residues. Losses at the gene ends were 1 base for V and 2 bases for J; bases not matched to a gene: 0. The CDR3: CATSRGDRAGANVLTF. In DNA, the CDR3 is TGTGCCACCAGCAGAGGGGACAGGGCTGGGGCCAACGTCCTGACTTTC.

This chain joins TRBV18 and TRBJ1-1, with TRBD1 matching over 9 bases. This CDR3 contains 17 residues. V was clipped by 2 bases and J by 1 base; unmatched bases: 8. Germline-derived CDR1 and CDR2 are KGHSH and LQKENI. The CDR3 loop is CASSPIGTGRSNTEAFF. The CDR3 DNA reads as TGTGCCAGCTCACCAATCGGGACAGGGCGATCGAACACTGAAGCTTTCTTT.

This rearrangement joins TRBV28 to TRBJ2-7; D is ambiguous. From germline, CDR1 is MDHEN and CDR2 SYDVKM. The ends were cut back, 6 bases at V and 4 bases at J, with 13 bases in the middle. This CDR3 is 13 amino acids long. The CDR3 spells CASRISDLYEQYF. In nucleotides, the CDR3 is TGTGCCAGCAGGATATCGGATTTATACGAGCAGTACTTC.

This rearrangement joins TRBV7-9 to TRBJ2-1; 7 nucleotides align to TRBD2. The junction had 6 bases not matched to a gene; V was cut back by 4 bases and J by 0 bases. CDR3 length: 16 residues. Germline CDR1 SEHNR, CDR2 FQNEAQ (reference sequence). This CDR3 reads CASSSVGGSSYNEQFF. CDR3 DNA: TGTGCCAGCAGCTCTGTCGGGGGGAGCTCCTACAATGAGCAGTTCTTC.